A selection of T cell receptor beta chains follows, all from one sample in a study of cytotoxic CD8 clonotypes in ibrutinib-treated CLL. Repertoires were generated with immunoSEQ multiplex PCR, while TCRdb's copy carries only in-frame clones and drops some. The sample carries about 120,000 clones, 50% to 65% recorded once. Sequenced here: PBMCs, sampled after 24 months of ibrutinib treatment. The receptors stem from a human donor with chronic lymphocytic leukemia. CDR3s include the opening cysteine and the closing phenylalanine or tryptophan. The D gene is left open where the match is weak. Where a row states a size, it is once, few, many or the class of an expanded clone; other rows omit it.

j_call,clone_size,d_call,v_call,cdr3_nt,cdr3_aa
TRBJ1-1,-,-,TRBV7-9,TGTGCCAGCTCCGTGGGGGCGACCACTGAAGCTTTCTTT,CASSVGATTEAFF
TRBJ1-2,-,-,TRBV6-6,TGTGCCAGCAGTTACCGGGCCGCAGGGAGTAACTATGGCTACACCTTC,CASSYRAAGSNYGYTF
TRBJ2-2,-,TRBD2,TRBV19,TGTGCCAGTAGTAATGATGTAGCGGCGGGGGACGGCGGGGAGCTGTTTTTT,CASSNDVAAGDGGELFF
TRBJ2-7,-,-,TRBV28,TGTGCCAGCCGGCGGCAGGGGTCGGCGGTAACCGAGCAGTACTTC,CASRRQGSAVTEQYF
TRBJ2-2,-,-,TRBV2,TGTGCCAGCACTAGCCGGGTAAACACCGGGGAGCTGTTTTTT,CASTSRVNTGELFF
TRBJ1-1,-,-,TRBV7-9,TGTGCCAGCAGCTTTCCCCAACCGAACACTGAAGCTTTCTTT,CASSFPQPNTEAFF
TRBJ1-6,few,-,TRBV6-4,TGTGCCAGCAGGGCTGCGGGGCTCCTTGGACCCCTCCACTTT,CASRAAGLLGPLHF
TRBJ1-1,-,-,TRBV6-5,TGTGCCAGCAGTTACCGTTATTCGAACACTGAAGCTTTCTTT,CASSYRYSNTEAFF
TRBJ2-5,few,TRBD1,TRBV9,TGTGCCAGCAGCGTAGGACAGGGGGGAAAGACCCAGTACTTC,CASSVGQGGKTQYF
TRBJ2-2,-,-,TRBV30,TGTGCCGGGGGTTACACCGGGGAGCTGTTTTTT,CAGGYTGELFF
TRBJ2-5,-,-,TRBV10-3,TGTGCCATCAGTGAGGGGACGAACCTTCAAGAGACCCAGTACTTC,CAISEGTNLQETQYF
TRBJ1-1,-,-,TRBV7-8,TGTGCCAGCAGCTTAGTAGAGAACACTGAAGCTTTCTTT,CASSLVENTEAFF
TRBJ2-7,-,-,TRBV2,TGTGCCAGCATTGTCACTTACGAGCAGTACTTC,CASIVTYEQYF
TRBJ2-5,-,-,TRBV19,TGTGCCAGTAGTATATCAAGGGGAAAAGAGACCCAGTACTTC,CASSISRGKETQYF
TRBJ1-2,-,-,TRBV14,TGTGCCAGCAGCCCAACCGGGGGGCGGAACTATGGCTACACCTTC,CASSPTGGRNYGYTF
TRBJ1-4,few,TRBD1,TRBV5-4,TGTGCCAGCAGCCGGGACAGGGACGAAAAACTGTTTTTT,CASSRDRDEKLFF
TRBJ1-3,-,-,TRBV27,TGTGCCAGCAGTCCCCCCGGCAGTGGGGACTCTGGAAACACCATATATTTT,CASSPPGSGDSGNTIYF
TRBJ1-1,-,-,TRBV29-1,TGCAGCCCATCGCTGGGGACTGAAGCTTTCTTT,CSPSLGTEAFF
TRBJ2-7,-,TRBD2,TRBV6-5,TGTGCCAGCAGTTACGAATCAGCGGGGGAGCAGTACTTC,CASSYESAGEQYF
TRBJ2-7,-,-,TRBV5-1,TGCGCCAGCAGCTTGGGCCCCGAGCAAGCGAGGGAGCAGTACTTC,CASSLGPEQAREQYF
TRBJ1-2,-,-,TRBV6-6,TGTGCCACCGCAGGGAACTATGGCTACACCTTC,CATAGNYGYTF
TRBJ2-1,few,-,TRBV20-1,TGCAGTGCTTACGACAATGAGCAGTTCTTC,CSAYDNEQFF
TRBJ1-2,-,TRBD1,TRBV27,TGTGCCAGCAGGGCGACAGGGGAGGGTTATGGCTACACCTTC,CASRATGEGYGYTF
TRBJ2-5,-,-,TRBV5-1,TGCGCCAGCAGCTTTAATGGCGGGGCTAATCAAGAGACCCAGTACTTC,CASSFNGGANQETQYF
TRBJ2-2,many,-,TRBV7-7,TGTGCCAGCAGCTTAGCGGCCGGGACCCCTCGATTCCGCGACATCGGGGAGCTGTTTTTT,CASSLAAGTPRFRDIGELFF
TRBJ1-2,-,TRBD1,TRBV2,TGTGCCAGCAGTGGGGGACAGGGGTCCCTTCACTATGGCTACACCTTC,CASSGGQGSLHYGYTF
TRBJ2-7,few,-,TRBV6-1,TGTGCCAGCTCGACGGAGAGCTCCTACGAGCAGTACTTC,CASSTESSYEQYF
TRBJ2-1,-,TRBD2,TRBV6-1,TGTGCCAGCAGTGTTTCTAGCGGGGGCCGCTCCTACAATGAGCAGTTCTTC,CASSVSSGGRSYNEQFF
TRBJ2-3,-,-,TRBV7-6,TGTGCCAGCAGCTTAGCGGGGGGCCGCCGCACAGATACGCAGTATTTT,CASSLAGGRRTDTQYF
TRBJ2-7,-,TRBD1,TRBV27,TGTGCCAGCAGTCCCACGGACAGGGACGAGCAGTACTTC,CASSPTDRDEQYF
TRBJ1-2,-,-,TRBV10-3,TGTGCCATCAGTGATGGATCGGTTACTCGCTATGGCTACACCTTC,CAISDGSVTRYGYTF
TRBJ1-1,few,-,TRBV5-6,TGTGCCAGCAGCTTGGTGTCAGGGGTGTACACTGAAGCTTTCTTT,CASSLVSGVYTEAFF
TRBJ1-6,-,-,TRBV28,TGTGCCAGCAGTTTTTGGGCCGGCCATTCACCCCTCCACTTT,CASSFWAGHSPLHF
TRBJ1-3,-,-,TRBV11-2,TGTGCCAGCAGCTTAGGAGTTTTGCCTGGAAACACCATATATTTT,CASSLGVLPGNTIYF